These 13 T cell receptor beta chains originate from one sample sequenced in a study of cytomegalovirus exposure and HLA in healthy donors. Use of 60 Vbeta and 13 Jbeta primers characterized the PCR. Assay: immunoSEQ multiplex PCR; the TCRdb copy retains only in-frame clones and omits some. The sample lists about 200,000 clones, 75% to 80% occurring once. Sequenced material: PBMCs. These receptors came from a young woman in good health and CMV-seropositive.

This chain joins TRBV27 and TRBJ2-2, with D unclear. The CDR3 length is 12 residues. Germline V gene lookup returns CDR1 MNHEY and CDR2 SMNVEV (reference sequence). V was pared by 5 bases and J by 2 bases, with 3 bases between. The DNA for the CDR3 is TGTGCCAGCAGTCTTAACACCGGGGAGCTGTTTTTT. The encoded protein is CASSLNTGELFF.

The chain uses TRBV5-1 and TRBJ2-3, with D unclear. Trimming stripped 1 base from V and 2 bases from J, with 11 bases between. Germline lookup yields CDR1 SGHRS and CDR2 YFSETQ. The CDR3 is 15 amino acids. As DNA, the CDR3 is TGCGCCAGCAGCTTGTTCCGCTCACTCACAGATACGCAGTATTTT. It is translated as CASSLFRSLTDTQYF.

The rearrangement joins TRBV19 to TRBJ1-2; weak D call: TRBD1 (5 bases). Trimming removed 3 bases from V and 4 bases from J, with 12 bases in between. Germline V gene sequence: CDR1 LNHDA, CDR2 SQIVND (reference sequence). The CDR3 length is 14 residues. This chain's CDR3 is CASSIPRTLYGYTF. The CDR3 bases are TGTGCCAGTAGTATTCCTCGGACACTCTATGGCTACACCTTC.

The gene calls are TRBV6-4 and TRBJ1-5; a weak D match, TRBD1 (6 bases). V shed 0 bases and J shed 2 bases, with 14 bases lying between them. The CDR3 sequence is 17 residues long. Germline V gene data show CDR1 as MRHNA and CDR2 as SNTAGT. The CDR3 coding sequence is TGTGCCAGCAGTGACTCGGCTGGCTGGACAGGCAATCAGCCCCAGCATTTT. Translation gives CASSDSAGWTGNQPQHF.

This chain links TRBV7-9 with TRBJ1-2, with D perhaps matching TRBD1 (5 bases). The CDR3 is 13 residues long. Trimming took 11 bases from V and 4 from J, leaving 17 bases between them. Germline V gene sequence: CDR1 SEHNR, CDR2 FQNEAQ (reference sequence). CDR3 nucleotides: TGTGCCGGAAACTTGGGGGGTCTCTATGGCTACACCTTC. Translating gives CAGNLGGLYGYTF.

The chain has TRBV11-3 and TRBJ2-2; D may be TRBD1 (6 bases). The CDR3 sequence is 14 residues long. The germline CDR1 and CDR2 sequences are SGHNT and YENEEA. V shed 5 bases and J shed 4 bases, with 11 bases lying between them. CDR3: CASSLMTGTGELFF. DNA for the CDR3: TGTGCCAGCAGCCTCATGACAGGCACCGGGGAGCTGTTTTTT.

The rearrangement links TRBV7-2 to TRBJ2-7, with 10 bases matching TRBD2. Per the germline V gene, CDR1 is SGHTA and CDR2 is FQGNSA. This CDR3 contains 15 residues. With V trimmed by 6 bases and J by 3 bases, 8 bases remained unmatched. Written as DNA, the CDR3 is TGTGCCAGCAGGGAAACCCTAGCGGGAGTCTACGAGCAGTACTTC. Protein product: CASRETLAGVYEQYF.

The DNA of the CDR3 is TGTGCCAGCAGCTTAGCCGGGACAGGGCATAATCAGCCCCAGCATTTT. Translated, it gives CASSLAGTGHNQPQHF. The chain couples TRBV7-8 to TRBJ1-5; 9 bases are a match to TRBD1. Germline V gene data show CDR1 as SGHVS and CDR2 as FQNEAQ. The J segment lost 4 bases and the V segment lost 0 bases, leaving 4 bases of the junction unmatched. The CDR3 length is 16 residues. Drawing the rest from reference TRBV7-8 and TRBJ1-5, the complete variable domain is GAGVSQSPRYKVAKRGQDVALRCDPISGHVSLFWYQQALGQGPEFLTYFQNEAQLDKSGLPSDRFFAERPEGSVSTLKIQRTQQEDSAVYLCASSLAGTGHNQPQHFGDGTRLSIL.

The chain combines TRBV21-1 with TRBJ2-5; TRBD1, the table's D call, lacks a check against the DNA. TRBV21-1 is flagged as a pseudogene. The CDR3 spans 13 residues. CDR3 sequence (DNA): TGTGCCAGCTTCCGGACAGGGGAAGAGACCCAGTACTTC. This gives the protein CASFRTGEETQYF.

V usage is TRBV9 and J usage is TRBJ1-4, with 11 bases identical to TRBD1. The length of the CDR3 is 15 residues. Trimming cost V 1 base and J 7 bases; bases outside gene matches: 3. Per germline, CDR1 SGDLS and CDR2 YYNGEE. The chain's CDR3 is CASSVMGTGGEKLFF. The CDR3 bases are TGTGCCAGCAGCGTAATGGGGACAGGGGGTGAAAAACTGTTTTTT.

The chain combines TRBV10-2 with TRBJ2-5; TRBD2 aligns across 14 bases. Germline CDR1 is WSHSY and CDR2 is SAAADI. Trimming took 6 bases from V and 5 from J; bases not matched to a gene: 5. The CDR3 is made up of 15 amino acids. The CDR3 nucleotides are TGCGCCAGCAGGAGACTAGCGGGAGGGAGGGAGACCCAGTACTTC. This sequence encodes CASRRLAGGRETQYF.

CDR3 in amino acids: CASSPNEQYF. The CDR3 DNA follows: TGTGCCAGCAGTCCCAACGAGCAGTACTTC. The V gene is TRBV6-5, the J gene TRBJ2-7; no clear D. The CDR3 runs 10 residues. V lost 5 bases and J 5 bases, leaving 4 bases between the germline ends. The germline V gene has CDR1 MNHEY and CDR2 SVGAGI.

The J gene is TRBJ2-7, the V gene TRBV6-6; tentatively, D is TRBD1 (5 bases). The germline V gene encodes CDR1 MNHNY and CDR2 SVGAGI (reference sequence). Trimming took 5 bases from V and 4 from J, leaving 12 bases between them. This CDR3 spans 13 amino acids. The CDR3 DNA is TGTGCCAGCAGTCAGGGATTTCTTTACGAGCAGTACTTC. It codes for CASSQGFLYEQYF.